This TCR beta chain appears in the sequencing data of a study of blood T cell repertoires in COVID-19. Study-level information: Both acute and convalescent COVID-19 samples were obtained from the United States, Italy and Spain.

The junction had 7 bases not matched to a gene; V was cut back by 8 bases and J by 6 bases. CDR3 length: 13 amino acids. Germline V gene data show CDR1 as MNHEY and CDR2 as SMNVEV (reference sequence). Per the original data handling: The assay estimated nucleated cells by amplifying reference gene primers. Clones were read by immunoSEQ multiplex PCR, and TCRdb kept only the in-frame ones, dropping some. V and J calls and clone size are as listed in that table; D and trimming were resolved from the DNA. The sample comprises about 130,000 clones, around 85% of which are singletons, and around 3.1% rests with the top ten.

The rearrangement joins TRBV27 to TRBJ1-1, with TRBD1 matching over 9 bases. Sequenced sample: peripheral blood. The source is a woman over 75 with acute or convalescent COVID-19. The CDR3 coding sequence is TGTGCCAGCCCAAAGACAGGGGGGTCTGAAGCTTTCTTT. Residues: CASPKTGGSEAFF.